These 24 T cell receptor beta chains were all obtained from the same sample, sequenced in a study of CD8+CD57+ T cells in acquired aplastic anemia. TCR beta VDJ and CDR3 profiling used genomic DNA as template. MiXCR, applied by TCRdb to the reads, yields one record per CDR3 protein. The sample carries over 150,000 distinct CDR3 sequences, roughly half recorded once. The sample was sorted CD4+, CD8+, or CD8+CD57+ T cells (not recorded which) from PBMCs. Receptors originate from a human donor in good health, serving as a control.

A note on this clonotype: The final CDR3 position lacks the conserved phenylalanine or tryptophan, pointing to a likely read error. The chain uses TRBV7-2 and TRBJ2-7; D is possibly TRBD1 (6 bases). Germline CDR1 is SGHTA and CDR2 is FQGNSA. The CDR3 loop spans 14 amino acids. With 5 bases removed from V and 4 bases from J, the gap between germline ends came to 15 bases. In nucleotides, the CDR3 is TGTGCCAGCAGCCCCCGGGACAAGCCTTACGAGCAGTACTCC. Residues: CASSPRDKPYEQYS.

The table lists this clonotype with many counts. The DNA of the CDR3 is TGCAGTGCTAGAGACCCCGGGTCCCAGAGCTCCTACAATGAGCAGTTCTTC. Encoded protein: CSARDPGSQSSYNEQFF. This chain links TRBV20-1 with TRBJ2-1; D uncertain. This CDR3 spans 17 amino acids. The V end was cut by 0 bases, the J end by 0 bases, with 15 bases between. Germline CDR1 is DFQATT and CDR2 is SNEGSKA (reference sequence).

With respect to this clonotype: With a much larger clone just one base away, this may be a read error. The chain recombines TRBV28 with TRBJ2-7, with D perhaps matching TRBD1 (7 bases). The CDR3 is 14 residues long. The germline V gene has CDR1 MDHEN and CDR2 SYDVKM. Here the CDR3 reads CPSSPGGRPYEQYF. The CDR3 DNA reads as TGTCCCAGCAGTCCAGGGGGGAGGCCCTACGAGCAGTACTTC.

The chain uses TRBV7-2 and TRBJ2-7; TRBD1 aligns across 8 bases. Germline V lookup: CDR1 SGHTA, CDR2 FQGNSA. This CDR3 spans 14 amino acids. The V and J ends lost 4 bases and 3 bases, in that order; junction bases with no gene match: 5. CDR3 in amino acids: CASSSWGQDYEQYF. The CDR3 nucleotides read TGTGCCAGCAGCTCGTGGGGACAGGACTACGAGCAGTACTTC.

This clonotype was counted at least ten times. The chain couples TRBV9 to TRBJ2-2; D is ambiguous. Germline CDR1 SGDLS, CDR2 YYNGEE. With 6 bases removed from V and 2 bases from J, the gap between germline ends came to 8 bases. This CDR3 spans 13 amino acids. The CDR3, as DNA: TGTGCCAGCAATCACGGAAACACCGGGGAGCTGTTTTTT. Translating gives CASNHGNTGELFF.

This rearrangement joins TRBV14 to TRBJ2-7; D is possibly TRBD1 (5 bases). The CDR3 covers 17 residues. Between the trimmed V and J ends, which lost 3 bases and 0 bases, there was a span of 18 bases. CDR1 and CDR2 (germline): SGHDN, FVKESK. DNA of the CDR3: TGTGCCAGCAGCCAGACCCTGGACACCCTTTTCTCCTACGAGCAGTACTTC. Translation gives CASSQTLDTLFSYEQYF.

The gene calls are TRBV9 and TRBJ2-5, with TRBD2 as a possible D gene (7 bases). The germline gives CDR1 SGDLS, CDR2 YYNGEE. The CDR3 runs 16 residues. Between the trimmed V and J ends, which lost 0 bases and 1 base, there was a span of 13 bases. The CDR3 nucleotides read TGTGCCAGCAGCGTAGGCGGGGCGGGGGCCCAAGAGACCCAGTACTTC. Amino acid sequence: CASSVGGAGAQETQYF.

This chain links TRBV6-5 with TRBJ1-1; D is unclear. V was cut by 0 bases and J by 3 bases, with 11 bases left in between. This CDR3 comprises 15 residues. Germline CDR1 MNHEY, CDR2 SVGAGI. The CDR3 bases are TGTGCCAGCAGTTACTCGACGCGGGCGGACACTGAAGCTTTCTTT. Translating gives CASSYSTRADTEAFF.

The rearrangement uses TRBV2 and TRBJ2-4; D possibly uses TRBD1 or TRBD2 (5 bases each). In germline, CDR1 is SNHLY, CDR2 FYNNEI. Deletions cut 6 bases from V and 8 bases from J, with 17 bases between. The CDR3 extends over 14 amino acids. The CDR3 region is CASRLPGPLDIQYF. CDR3 DNA sequence: TGTGCCAGCAGGCTGCCGGGACCCCTGGACATTCAGTACTTC.

This clonotype has only a few counts. The genes are TRBV20-1 and TRBJ2-5; possible D gene TRBD2, 6 bases. V lost 3 bases and J 3 bases, leaving 11 bases between the germline ends. The V gene's germline CDR1 is DFQATT and CDR2 SNEGSKA (reference sequence). This CDR3 is 13 amino acids long. The CDR3 protein is CSARQDYEETQYF. Here the CDR3 DNA reads TGCAGTGCTAGGCAGGACTATGAAGAGACCCAGTACTTC.

J is TRBJ1-1 and V is TRBV20-1; 8 positions match TRBD1. The CDR3 has 13 amino acids. Germline V gene lookup returns CDR1 DFQATT and CDR2 SNEGSKA (reference sequence). After removal of 6 bases from V and 10 bases from J, the junction contained 13 bases not matched to a gene. The CDR3 loop reads CSARDRTGNGAFF. In nucleotides, the CDR3 is TGCAGTGCACGCGATAGGACAGGGAACGGAGCTTTCTTT.

Comment on this clonotype: As the CDR3 is not closed by the conserved phenylalanine or tryptophan, this likely results from a read error. It is unclear where the CDR3 begins or ends on the DNA, so no DNA is shown, and the CDR3 is as TCRdb lists it. This chain joins TRBV20-1 and TRBJ2-7; TRBD2, the table's D call, lacks a check against the DNA. The length of the CDR3 is 8 amino acids, counting both ends. CDR1 is DFQATT and CDR2 is SNEGSKA in the germline V gene (reference sequence). The CDR3 protein is CSANPLAG.

The chain recombines TRBV7-2 with TRBJ1-5; TRBD1 is a possible D gene (6 bases). In germline, CDR1 is SGHTA, CDR2 FQGNSA. The CDR3 is made up of 15 amino acids. V shed 5 bases and J shed 11 bases, with 22 bases lying between them. CDR3 in DNA: TGTGCCAGCAGCCCTAGCGGGGGGGCTTGGGAGACCCAGCATTTT. Translated: CASSPSGGAWETQHF.

The chain recombines TRBV18 with TRBJ1-2, with a weak D call TRBD1 (6 bases). This CDR3 region has 15 residues. Looked up from germline, CDR1 is KGHSH and CDR2 is LQKENI. Trimming pared 5 bases from V and 2 bases from J, leaving 15 bases between. The CDR3 coding sequence is TGTGCCAGCTCAACAGCGGGGGGCGGAAACTATGGCTACACCTTC. Its translation: CASSTAGGGNYGYTF.

This chain joins TRBV7-9 and TRBJ2-2; 14 positions match TRBD2. The CDR3 is 16 residues long. CDR1 SEHNR and CDR2 FQNEAQ come from the germline V gene (reference sequence). V lost 6 bases and J lost 3; bases outside the gene matches: 3. The DNA of the CDR3 is TGTGCCAGCAGGTCGGGACTAGCGGGGGACACCGGGGAGCTGTTTTTT. It translates to CASRSGLAGDTGELFF.

This clonotype was counted many times. J is TRBJ1-2 and V is TRBV6-2 or TRBV6-3, with 10 bases matching TRBD1. CDR3 length: 16 amino acids. Unmatched junction bases numbered 21, after V lost 7 bases and J lost 13 bases. Germline V gives CDR1 MNHEY, CDR2 SVGEGT. DNA of the CDR3: TGTGCCAGCACCAATTTACTCCGGGACAGGGGCTCAGGACCCACCTTC. Protein: CASTNLLRDRGSGPTF.

This clonotype was observed a handful of times. The chain uses TRBV18 and TRBJ1-4, with D possibly matching TRBD1 (5 bases). This CDR3 comprises 15 residues. V was cut by 0 bases and J by 7 bases, with 12 bases left in between. Germline V gene sequence: CDR1 KGHSH, CDR2 LQKENI. The CDR3 coding sequence is TGTGCCAGCTCACCACCGGGACGATTTAGTGAAAAACTGTTTTTT. Translated, it gives CASSPPGRFSEKLFF.

The rearrangement joins TRBV19 to TRBJ1-3; D gene ambiguous. The V gene lost 2 bases and the J gene lost 1 base, with 9 bases spanning the gap. CDR1 LNHDA and CDR2 SQIVND come from the germline V gene (reference sequence). This CDR3 is built from 15 residues. In DNA, the CDR3 is TGTGCCAGTAGTATAAGGTATTCGTCTGGAAACACCATATATTTT. As protein: CASSIRYSSGNTIYF.

J is TRBJ2-7 and V is TRBV10-3; TRBD1 matches 8 bases. With 4 bases clipped from V and 0 bases from J, the junction kept 11 bases outside the gene matches. Germline CDR1 is ENHRY and CDR2 is SYGVKD. The CDR3 extends over 17 amino acids. The CDR3 DNA reads TGTGCCATCAGTGGCAGTCCGGGACAGGAGACCTCCTACGAGCAGTACTTC. This translates into CAISGSPGQETSYEQYF.

This clonotype has ten or more counts. The chain couples TRBV11-3 to TRBJ1-2; possibly TRBD1 for D (5 bases). V lost 1 base to trimming and J lost 4 bases, with 10 bases between them. Germline V gene lookup returns CDR1 SGHNT and CDR2 YENEEA. The length of the CDR3 is 14 residues. The CDR3 is CASSLVGAGYGYTF. The CDR3, as DNA: TGTGCCAGCAGCTTAGTAGGGGCAGGCTATGGCTACACCTTC.

The chain employs TRBV28 and TRBJ2-2; 7 bases align to TRBD1. This CDR3 is built from 15 residues. Germline V gene lookup returns CDR1 MDHEN and CDR2 SYDVKM. V lost 5 bases to trimming and J lost 1 base; unmatched junction nucleotides: 4. CDR3 in amino acids: CASSPTGRNTGELFF. In DNA form, the CDR3 reads TGTGCCAGCAGTCCGACAGGGAGGAACACCGGGGAGCTGTTTTTT.

J is TRBJ2-2 and V is TRBV10-3; TRBD1 matches at 11 bases. Germline-derived CDR1 and CDR2 are ENHRY and SYGVKD. The trim removed 4 bases at V and 6 bases at J, leaving 4 bases unmatched. CDR3 size: 15 residues. CDR3 region: CAISGGQGASGELFF. In DNA form, the CDR3 reads TGTGCCATCAGTGGTGGACAGGGGGCATCCGGGGAGCTGTTTTTT.

This clonotype was found a few times. V usage is TRBV7-2 and J usage is TRBJ1-3; D remains ambiguous. V gave up 4 bases and J gave up 0 bases, with 13 bases separating them. Germline V gives CDR1 SGHTA, CDR2 FQGNSA. The CDR3 spans 16 residues. The CDR3 is CASSSDWTDSGNTIYF. For the CDR3, the DNA is TGTGCCAGCAGCTCAGACTGGACGGACTCTGGAAACACCATATATTTT. The full variable domain, in which reference TRBV7-2 and TRBJ1-3 provide the parts outside the CDR3, is GAGVSQSPSNKVTEKGKDVELRCDPISGHTALYWYRQSLGQGLEFLIYFQGNSAPDKSGLPSDRFSAERTGGSVSTLTIQRTQQEDSAVYLCASSSDWTDSGNTIYFGEGSWLTVV.

J is TRBJ1-2 and V is TRBV20-1, with 10 bases matching TRBD1. The CDR3 extends over 12 amino acids. Looked up from germline, CDR1 is DFQATT and CDR2 is SNEGSKA (reference sequence). Losses at the gene ends were 1 base for V and 10 bases for J; bases not matched to a gene: 3. The CDR3 DNA reads TGCAGTGCTAGAGCGACAGGGGGCAACTACACCTTC. Translation: CSARATGGNYTF.